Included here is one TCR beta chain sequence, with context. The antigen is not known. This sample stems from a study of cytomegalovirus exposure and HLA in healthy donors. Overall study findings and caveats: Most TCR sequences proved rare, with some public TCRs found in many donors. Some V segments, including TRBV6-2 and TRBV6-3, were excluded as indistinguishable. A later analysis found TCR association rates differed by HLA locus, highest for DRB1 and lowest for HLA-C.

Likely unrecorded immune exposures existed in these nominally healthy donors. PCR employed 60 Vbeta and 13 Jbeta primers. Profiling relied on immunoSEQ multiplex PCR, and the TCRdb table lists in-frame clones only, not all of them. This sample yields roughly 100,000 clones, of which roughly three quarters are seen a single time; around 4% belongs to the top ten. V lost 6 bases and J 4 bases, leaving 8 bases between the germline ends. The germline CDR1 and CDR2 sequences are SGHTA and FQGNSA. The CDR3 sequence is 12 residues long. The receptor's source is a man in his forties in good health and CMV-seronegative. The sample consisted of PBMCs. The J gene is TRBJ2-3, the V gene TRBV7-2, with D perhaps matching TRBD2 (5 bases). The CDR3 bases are TGTGCCAGCAGAAGGGAGTCAGATACGCAGTATTTT. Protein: CASRRESDTQYF. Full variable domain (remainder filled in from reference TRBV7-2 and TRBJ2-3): GAGVSQSPSNKVTEKGKDVELRCDPISGHTALYWYRQSLGQGLEFLIYFQGNSAPDKSGLPSDRFSAERTGGSVSTLTIQRTQQEDSAVYLCASRRESDTQYFGPGTRLTVL.